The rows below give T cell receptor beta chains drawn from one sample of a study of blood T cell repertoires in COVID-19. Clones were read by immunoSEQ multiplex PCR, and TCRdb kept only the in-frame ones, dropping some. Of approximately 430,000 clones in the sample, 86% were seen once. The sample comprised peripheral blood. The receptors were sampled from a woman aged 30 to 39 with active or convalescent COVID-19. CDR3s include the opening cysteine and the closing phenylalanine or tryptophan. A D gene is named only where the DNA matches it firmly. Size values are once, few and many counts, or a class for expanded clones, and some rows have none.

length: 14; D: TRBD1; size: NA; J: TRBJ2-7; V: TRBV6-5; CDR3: CASSPITGDNEQYF; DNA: TGTGCCAGCAGTCCCATTACAGGGGACAACGAGCAGTACTTC
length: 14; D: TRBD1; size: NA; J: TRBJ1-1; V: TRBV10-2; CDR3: CASSWTGANTEAFF; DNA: TGCGCCAGCAGTTGGACAGGGGCGAACACTGAAGCTTTCTTT
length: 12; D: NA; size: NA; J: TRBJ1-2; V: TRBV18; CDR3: CASSDMVYGYTF; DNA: TGTGCCAGCTCCGACATGGTCTATGGCTACACCTTC
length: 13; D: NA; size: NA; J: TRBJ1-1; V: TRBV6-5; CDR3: CASRPQWAHEAFF; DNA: TGTGCCAGCAGGCCCCAGTGGGCCCATGAAGCTTTCTTT
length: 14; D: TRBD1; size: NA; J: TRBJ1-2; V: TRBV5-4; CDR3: CASKLGDRGYGYTF; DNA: TGTGCCAGCAAGCTGGGGGACAGGGGCTATGGCTACACCTTC
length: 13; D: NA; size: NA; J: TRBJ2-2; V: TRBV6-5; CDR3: CASWRLGAGELFF; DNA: TGTGCGAGCTGGAGGCTGGGCGCCGGGGAGCTGTTTTTT
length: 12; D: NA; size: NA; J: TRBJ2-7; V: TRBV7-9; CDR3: CASSLRGYEQYF; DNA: TGTGCCAGCAGCCTAAGGGGCTACGAGCAGTACTTC
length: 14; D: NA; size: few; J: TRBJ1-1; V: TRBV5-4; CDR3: CASSKGQLNTEAFF; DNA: TGTGCCAGCAGCAAAGGACAACTAAACACTGAAGCTTTCTTT
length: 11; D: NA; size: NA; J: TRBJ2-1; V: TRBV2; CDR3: CASRRVNEQFF; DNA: TGTGCCAGCAGGCGGGTAAATGAGCAGTTCTTC
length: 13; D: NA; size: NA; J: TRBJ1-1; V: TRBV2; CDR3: CASSDITGIEAFF; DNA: TGTGCCAGCAGTGATATTACAGGGATTGAAGCTTTCTTT
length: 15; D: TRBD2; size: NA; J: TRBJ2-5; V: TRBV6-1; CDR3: CASSEGLAGKETQYF; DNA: TGTGCCAGCAGTGAAGGACTAGCGGGCAAAGAGACCCAGTACTTC
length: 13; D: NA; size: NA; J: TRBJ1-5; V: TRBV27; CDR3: CASSFPPGQPQHF; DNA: TGTGCCAGCAGTTTCCCCCCAGGTCAGCCCCAGCATTTT
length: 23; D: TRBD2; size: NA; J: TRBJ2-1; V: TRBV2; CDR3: CASSEPKKQTSGTTPSSYNEQFF; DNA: TGTGCCAGCAGTGAACCAAAAAAGCAGACTAGCGGGACAACCCCGAGCTCCTACAATGAGCAGTTCTTC
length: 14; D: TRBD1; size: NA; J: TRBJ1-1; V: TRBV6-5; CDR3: CASRRTGRADEAFF; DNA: TGTGCCAGCAGGAGGACAGGGAGGGCGGATGAAGCTTTCTTT
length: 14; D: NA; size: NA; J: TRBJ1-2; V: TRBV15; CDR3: CATSREGAVYGYTF; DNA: TGTGCCACCAGCAGAGAGGGAGCAGTCTATGGCTACACCTTC
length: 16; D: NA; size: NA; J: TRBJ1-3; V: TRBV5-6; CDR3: CASSLNEIASGNTIYF; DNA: TGTGCCAGCAGCTTAAATGAGATTGCTTCAGGGAACACCATATATTTT
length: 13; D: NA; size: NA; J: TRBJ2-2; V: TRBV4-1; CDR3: CASSPGKTGELFF; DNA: TGCGCCAGCAGCCCCGGGAAAACCGGGGAGCTGTTTTTT
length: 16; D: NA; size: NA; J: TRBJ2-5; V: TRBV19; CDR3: CASSIEGRRGKETQYF; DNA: TGTGCCAGTAGTATTGAGGGGCGCAGGGGCAAGGAGACCCAGTACTTC
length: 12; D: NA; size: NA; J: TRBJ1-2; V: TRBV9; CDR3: CASSVGVYGYTF; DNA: TGTGCCAGCAGCGTAGGCGTATATGGCTACACCTTC
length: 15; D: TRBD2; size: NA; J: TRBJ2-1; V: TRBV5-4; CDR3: CASSLNSGGYNEQFF; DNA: TGTGCCAGCAGTCTGAATAGCGGGGGCTACAATGAGCAGTTCTTC
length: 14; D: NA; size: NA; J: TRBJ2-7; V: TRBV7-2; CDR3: CASSTSGGAYEQYF; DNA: TGTGCCAGCAGCACCTCTGGGGGCGCCTACGAGCAGTACTTC
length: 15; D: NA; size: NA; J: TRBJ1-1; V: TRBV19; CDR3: CASSIPGTPYTEAFF; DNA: TGTGCCAGTAGTATCCCCGGGACACCCTACACTGAAGCTTTCTTT
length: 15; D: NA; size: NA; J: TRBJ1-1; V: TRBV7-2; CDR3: CASSTLGQGTSEAFF; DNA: TGTGCCAGCAGCACATTGGGGCAGGGAACTTCTGAAGCTTTCTTT
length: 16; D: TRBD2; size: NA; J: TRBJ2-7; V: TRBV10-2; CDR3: CASSESASGYSYEQYF; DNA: TGCGCCAGCAGTGAGTCGGCTAGCGGGTACTCCTACGAGCAGTACTTC
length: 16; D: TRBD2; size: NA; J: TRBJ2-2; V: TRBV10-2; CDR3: CASDRTSGGDTGELFF; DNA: TGCGCCAGCGATCGTACTAGCGGGGGGGACACCGGGGAGCTGTTTTTT
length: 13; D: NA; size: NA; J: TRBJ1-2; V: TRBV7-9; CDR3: CASSLDRDYGYTF; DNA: TGTGCCAGCAGCCTAGACCGGGACTATGGCTACACCTTC
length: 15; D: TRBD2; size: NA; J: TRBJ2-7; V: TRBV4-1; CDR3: CASSQGIAGEHEQYF; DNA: TGCGCCAGCAGCCAAGGCATAGCGGGAGAGCACGAGCAGTACTTC
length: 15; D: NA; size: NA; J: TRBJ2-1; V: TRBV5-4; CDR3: CASRLEGVSYNEQFF; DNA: TGTGCCAGTCGTTTAGAGGGGGTTTCCTACAATGAGCAGTTCTTC
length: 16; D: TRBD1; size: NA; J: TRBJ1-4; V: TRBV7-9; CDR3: CASSLTSGTGGEKLFF; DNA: TGTGCCAGCAGCCTTACTTCCGGGACAGGGGGCGAAAAACTGTTTTTT
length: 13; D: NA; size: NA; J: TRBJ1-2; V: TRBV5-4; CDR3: CASTLTANYGYTF; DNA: TGTGCCAGCACCTTAACAGCTAACTATGGCTACACCTTC
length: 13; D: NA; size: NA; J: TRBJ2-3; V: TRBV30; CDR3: CAWSRQNTDTQYF; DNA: TGTGCCTGGAGTAGACAGAACACAGATACGCAGTATTTT
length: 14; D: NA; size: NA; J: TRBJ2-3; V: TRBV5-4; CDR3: CASSSTLGSDTQYF; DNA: TGTGCCAGCAGTTCGACACTAGGCTCAGATACGCAGTATTTT
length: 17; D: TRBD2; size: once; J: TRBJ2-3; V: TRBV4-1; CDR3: CASSRKGGGGNTDTQYF; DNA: TGCGCCAGCAGCCGGAAGGGCGGGGGAGGGAACACAGATACGCAGTATTTT
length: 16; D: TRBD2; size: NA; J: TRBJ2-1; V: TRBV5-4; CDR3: CASSLSSSGSSHEQFF; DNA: TGTGCCAGCAGCTTGAGTTCTAGCGGGAGTTCTCATGAGCAGTTCTTC
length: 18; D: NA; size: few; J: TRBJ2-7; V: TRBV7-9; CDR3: CASSLPPRTTKDSYEQYF; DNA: TGTGCCAGCAGCCTACCCCCGCGGACTACGAAAGACTCCTACGAGCAGTACTTC
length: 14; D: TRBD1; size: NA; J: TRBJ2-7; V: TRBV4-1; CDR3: CASSPQGRTYEQYF; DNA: TGCGCCAGCAGCCCACAGGGGCGAACCTACGAGCAGTACTTC
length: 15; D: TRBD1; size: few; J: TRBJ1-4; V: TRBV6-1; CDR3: CASSEAGTGAAKLFF; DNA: TGTGCCAGCAGTGAGGCCGGGACAGGGGCGGCAAAACTGTTTTTT
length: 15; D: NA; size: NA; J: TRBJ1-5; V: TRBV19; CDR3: CASRGSAVSDQPQHF; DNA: TGTGCCAGTCGAGGGTCTGCTGTTTCGGATCAGCCCCAGCATTTT
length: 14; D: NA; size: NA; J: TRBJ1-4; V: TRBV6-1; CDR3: CASSERGGAEKLFF; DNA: TGTGCCAGCAGTGAACGGGGGGGCGCGGAAAAACTGTTTTTT
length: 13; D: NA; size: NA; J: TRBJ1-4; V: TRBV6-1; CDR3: CASSETGLEKLFF; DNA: TGTGCCAGCAGTGAAACAGGGCTTGAAAAACTGTTTTTT
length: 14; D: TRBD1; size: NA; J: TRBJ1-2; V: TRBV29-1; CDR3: CSADDRGGGYGYTF; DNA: TGCAGCGCAGATGACCGAGGGGGCGGCTATGGCTACACCTTC
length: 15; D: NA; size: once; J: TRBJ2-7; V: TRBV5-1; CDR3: CASSLVLGPIDEQYF; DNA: TGCGCCAGCAGCTTGGTTCTCGGTCCGATTGACGAGCAGTACTTC
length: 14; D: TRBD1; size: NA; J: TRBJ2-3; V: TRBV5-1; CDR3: CASSTGQGMDTQYF; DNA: TGCGCCAGCAGCACGGGACAGGGAATGGATACGCAGTATTTT
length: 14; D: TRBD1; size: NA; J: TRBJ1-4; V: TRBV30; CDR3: CAWSPQGAGEKLFF; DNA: TGTGCCTGGAGCCCCCAGGGGGCGGGTGAAAAACTGTTTTTT
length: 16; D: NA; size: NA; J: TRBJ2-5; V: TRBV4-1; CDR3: CASSQSRAQGPETQYF; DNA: TGCGCCAGCAGCCAATCCCGGGCCCAGGGGCCAGAGACCCAGTACTTC